This T cell receptor (beta chain) was found in a study of a mutant IDH1 vaccine in newly diagnosed glioma. Study-wide background: Sex among treated patients split roughly 60% male, around 40% female; mean age was approximately 40 years. Standard pretreatment was either radiotherapy, temozolomide, or, for most, radiochemotherapy with temozolomide.

Time point noted: baseline, week 1 (first vaccination visit). Treatment noted: pre-vaccination baseline after standard-of-care therapy. This clone was observed once. Germline CDR1 reads MGHDK; CDR2 reads SYGVNS. V shed 7 bases and J shed 6 bases, with 12 bases lying between them. This CDR3 has 13 residues. Some clones are missing from TCRdb's copy, which holds only in-frame ones; the method was immunoSEQ multiplex PCR. The table lists tens of thousands of clones, roughly 85% of them singletons. The chain carries TRBV25-1 and TRBJ1-4, with a possible D match to TRBD1 (5 bases). This receptor was obtained from a young man with glioma. This specimen consisted of PBMCs, obtained from a glioma patient treated with radiotherapy, temozolomide or both. CDR3 residues: CASTHWGDEKLFF. In DNA form, the CDR3 reads TGTGCCAGCACCCATTGGGGGGATGAAAAACTGTTTTTT. The variable domain in full, with the rest retrieved from reference TRBV25-1 and TRBJ1-4, is EADIYQTPRYLVIGTGKKITLECSQTMGHDKMYWYQQDPGMELHLIHYSYGVNSTEKGDLSSESTVSRIRTEHFPLTLESARPSHTSQYLCASTHWGDEKLFFGSGTQLSVL.